This T cell receptor (beta chain) was obtained from a study of T cell responses to AZD1222 COVID-19 vaccine. For the study at large: Recipients boosted at about 4 weeks or about 12 weeks are pooled. Study observations and caveats: Vaccination with two AZD1222 doses was followed by a rise in Spike-specific TCR breadth and depth.

The CDR3 spans 15 residues. Germline CDR1 reads SGHAT; CDR2 reads FQNNGV. V was clipped by 0 bases and J by 3 bases, with 12 bases between them. Remarks on this clone: Its antigen remains unknown.

Data came from immunoSEQ multiplex PCR; TCRdb stores just in-frame clones and leaves some out. In the table there are 100,000 to 150,000 clones, 88% of which are singletons. This sample comprised peripheral blood, obtained on day 0 of AZD1222 vaccination. The chain is built from TRBV11-2 and TRBJ2-7; D might be TRBD1 (6 bases). The origin of this receptor is an adult in good health. The DNA for the CDR3 is TGTGCCAGCAGCTTAGAGCCAGGGGATAGCTACGAGCAGTACTTC. Translation gives CASSLEPGDSYEQYF.